This T cell receptor beta chain was sequenced in a study of blood T cell repertoires in COVID-19 (dated by TCRdb to 2020 to 2021). As for the study more broadly: The collaborator samples originated in the United States, Italy and Spain and spanned the acute and convalescent phases of COVID-19. A freely available public database, intended as a resource for researchers studying the immune response to SARS-CoV-2, is where the repertoires were released. Samples came from the ongoing ImmuneRACE study (first 160 participants) plus 1,254 subjects from 6 global collaborators. Where available, HLA class I and class II types were obtained from metadata supplied by the sample provider rather than from assay-based typing. Deeply sampled blood TCRbeta repertoires from subjects exposed to, actively infected with, or recovered from COVID-19 were included in the dataset. A de-identified subject ID, COVID-19 status, age in years and sex were almost always included in the sample metadata. The prospective study material was composed of cDNA or gDNA derived from T cells, B-cell-depleted T cells, or PBMCs. Paper-wide results and their limitations: Clinical and demographic metadata were provided uncurated, with the amount varying by source and participant.

Regarding this clone: The target of this receptor is not known. No per-base quality is available; no much larger clone lies one base away.

The CDR3, from cysteine to phenylalanine, totals 14 residues. Just CDR3 DNA is preserved here, 42 bases in frame from base 1. Ends trimmed: V by 3 bases, J by 8 bases; bases unmatched to a gene: 7. CDR1 LGHDT and CDR2 YNNKEL were looked up in the germline V gene (reference sequence). Collaborating institutions collected whole blood in K2EDTA tubes following their own protocols. Collaborator samples were shipped for TCRbeta analysis as frozen whole blood, isolated PBMCs, or DNA extracted from either sample type. TCRbeta CDR3 regions were amplified from genomic DNA by means of the immunoSEQ Assay, a bias-controlled multiplex PCR. For the original study's pipeline: The number of nucleated cells in each sample was estimated by amplification of reference gene primers within the assay. To quantify the absolute abundance of each unique TCRbeta CDR3 rearrangement, sequence reads were collapsed and filtered. For each sample, productive Simpson clonality was calculated by taking the square root of Simpson's diversity index across productive rearrangements. Drawn from immuneACCESS, this table holds only the in-frame rearrangements with V and J called that TCRdb kept. Clones are partly lost; checked studies trace under half to an unresolved V gene and leave the rest unexplained. The V and J calls and the clone size are those of that table, but D and trimming were determined from the DNA. The table for this sample lists 55,000 to 75,000 clones; 80% to 90% of them were counted only once. Clones ranked in the top ten supply about 15% of the sample.

Sequenced material: peripheral blood. The chain uses TRBV3-1 (or the pseudogene TRBV3-2) and TRBJ1-2; 9 middle bases align to TRBD1. This sequence was found in a man older than 75 with acute or convalescent COVID-19. The nucleotide sequence is TGTGCCAGCAGCCAGATGGACAGGGGTATCGGCTACACCTTC. It codes for CASSQMDRGIGYTF.